The 30 T cell receptor beta chains presented below share a single source sample, sequenced in a study of early T cells in non-severe SARS-CoV-2 infection. TCRdb analysed the 5' RACE reads with MiXCR anew, one entry per CDR3 protein. The table includes more than 85,000 distinct CDR3 sequences, around 13% detected once. Sequenced material: whole blood. These receptors were collected from an adult who was a healthcare worker with PCR-confirmed SARS-CoV-2 infection or an uninfected control (not recorded which).

The CDR3 coding sequence is TGTGCCAGCAGCTCATATGCGGGGACTAATAGGGATGAGCAGTTCTTC. Protein product: CASSSYAGTNRDEQFF. The V gene is TRBV7-6, the J gene TRBJ2-1; TRBD2 aligns across 7 bases. V lost 4 bases to trimming and J lost 8 bases; unmatched junction nucleotides: 14. This CDR3 contains 16 residues. Germline CDR1 is SGHVS and CDR2 is FNYEAQ.

Regarding this clonotype: With a much larger clone just one base away, this may be a read error. The rearrangement uses TRBV28 and TRBJ2-1; tentatively, D is TRBD2 (5 bases). In germline, CDR1 is MDHEN, CDR2 SYDVKM. This CDR3 has 14 residues. Trimming removed 6 bases from V and 8 bases from J, with 17 bases in between. CDR3 amino acids: CASRPLGLPDEQFF. The CDR3 nucleotides read TGTGCCAGCAGACCGTTAGGACTTCCGGATGAGCAGTTCTTC.

The rearrangement uses TRBV6-5 and TRBJ1-1, with D possibly TRBD1 on 5 matching bases. Germline CDR1 is MNHEY and CDR2 is SVGAGI. The CDR3 is made up of 15 amino acids. The V end lost 1 base, the J end lost 4 bases, and 13 bases lay between the germline ends. The CDR3 loop reads CASSYWVGQGTEAFF. The CDR3 nucleotides are TGTGCCAGCAGTTACTGGGTGGGGCAGGGCACTGAAGCTTTCTTT.

The chain has TRBV9 and TRBJ2-2, with unresolved D. The CDR3 loop spans 14 amino acids. Trimming left V 2 bases short and J 8 bases short, with 13 bases between. The germline V gene encodes CDR1 SGDLS and CDR2 YYNGEE. CDR3 sequence: CASSVASRSGELFF. The CDR3 DNA follows: TGTGCCAGCAGCGTCGCCTCTAGGTCTGGGGAGCTGTTTTTT.

This clonotype showed up many times. In nucleotides, the CDR3 is TGCGCCAGCAGCGAGCAGGGAGCCCTGAACACTGAAGCTTTCTTT. Protein sequence: CASSEQGALNTEAFF. The chain joins TRBV5-1 to TRBJ1-1, with D possibly TRBD1 on 5 matching bases. The germline V gene has CDR1 SGHRS and CDR2 YFSETQ. Trimming pared 4 bases from V and 0 bases from J, leaving 13 bases between. The CDR3 loop spans 15 amino acids.

There are a few counts of this clonotype. This chain connects TRBV12-3 or TRBV12-4 to TRBJ2-7, with unresolved D. Trimming removed 6 bases from V and 2 bases from J, with 8 bases in between. The length of the CDR3 is 12 residues. CDR3 loop: CASSPRTYEQYF. The CDR3 nucleotides are TGTGCCAGCAGCCCCCGGACCTACGAGCAGTACTTC.

This rearrangement joins TRBV28 to TRBJ2-1, with a possible D match to TRBD1 (6 bases). Germline CDR1 and CDR2: MDHEN and SYDVKM. With 6 bases removed from V and 2 bases from J, the gap between germline ends came to 17 bases. The CDR3 is 16 amino acids. CDR3 loop: CASRGEQGWAYNEQFF. The DNA of the CDR3 is TGTGCCAGCAGGGGGGAACAGGGATGGGCCTACAATGAGCAGTTCTTC.

The chain employs TRBV28 and TRBJ2-1; possibly TRBD1 or TRBD2 for D (6 bases each). Germline V gene sequence: CDR1 MDHEN, CDR2 SYDVKM. V gave up 6 bases and J gave up 8 bases, with 20 bases separating them. CDR3 length: 15 residues. The CDR3 loop reads CASSFPLGGRYEQFF. The CDR3 DNA reads TGTGCCAGCAGCTTTCCCTTAGGGGGGAGGTATGAGCAGTTCTTC.

The V call is TRBV6-6, the J call TRBJ2-1; no reliable D call. This CDR3 has 14 amino acids. The V gene's germline CDR1 is MNHNY and CDR2 SVGAGI (reference sequence). V lost 0 bases, J lost 6 bases, and 9 bases lay in between. CDR3 sequence (DNA): TGTGCCAGCAGTTACTCTCGCCTAACCAATGAGCAGTTCTTC. Its protein is CASSYSRLTNEQFF.

The CDR3 region has the DNA TGTGCCAGCAGGCCAGCGGGAGACACCGGGGAGCTGTTTTTT. Its protein product is CASRPAGDTGELFF. This rearrangement joins TRBV9 to TRBJ2-2; the match to TRBD2 covers 8 bases. The V and J ends lost 5 bases and 3 bases, in that order; junction bases with no gene match: 3. The CDR3 consists of 14 residues. The germline V gene encodes CDR1 SGDLS and CDR2 YYNGEE.

CDR3 sequence: CSPQGGDRYEQYF. The CDR3 DNA sequence: TGCAGTCCTCAGGGAGGGGATCGCTACGAGCAGTACTTC. J is TRBJ2-7 and V is TRBV20-1; TRBD2 matches at 7 bases. This CDR3 is 13 amino acids long. Germline assignment: CDR1 DFQATT and CDR2 SNEGSKA (reference sequence). The junction had 10 bases not matched to a gene; V was cut back by 8 bases and J by 3 bases.

The gene calls are TRBV7-9 and TRBJ2-3, with D uncertain. The germline gives CDR1 SEHNR, CDR2 FQNEAQ (reference sequence). This CDR3 spans 16 amino acids. The V and J ends lost 6 bases and 3 bases respectively, with 19 bases between them. The CDR3 loop is CASSSVRNSRTDTQYF. CDR3 bases: TGTGCCAGCAGTTCCGTTAGGAACTCGAGGACAGATACGCAGTATTTT. The complete variable domain, with remaining parts taken from reference TRBV7-9 and TRBJ2-3, reads DTGVSQNPRHKITKRGQNVTFRCDPISEHNRLYWYRQTLGQGPEFLTYFQNEAQLEKSRLLSDRFSAERPKGSFSTLEIQRTEQGDSAMYLCASSSVRNSRTDTQYFGPGTRLTVL.

This chain uses TRBV29-1 with TRBJ2-3; D is undetermined. Trimming removed 3 bases from V and 2 bases from J, with 12 bases in between. CDR1 is SQVTM and CDR2 is ANQGSEA in the germline V gene. The CDR3 loop spans 14 amino acids. The DNA for the CDR3 is TGCAGCGTTGATCTCGCGGTCAACACAGATACGCAGTATTTT. Translation: CSVDLAVNTDTQYF.

This clonotype was found a few times. The genes are TRBV12-3 or TRBV12-4 and TRBJ1-2; weak D call: TRBD1 (6 bases). This CDR3 has 14 amino acids. V lost 6 bases, J lost 4 bases, and 15 bases lay in between. The CDR3 sequence: CASRPTGSSYGYTF. The DNA of the CDR3 is TGTGCCAGCAGACCCACAGGGTCATCCTATGGCTACACCTTC.

This clonotype was seen repeatedly, ten times or more. The chain employs TRBV29-1 and TRBJ2-3; no definite D call. V lost 6 bases to trimming and J lost 4 bases, with 11 bases between them. CDR1 SQVTM and CDR2 ANQGSEA come from the germline V gene. The CDR3 totals 12 residues. Here the CDR3 reads CSVALSADTQYF. In nucleotides, the CDR3 is TGCAGCGTCGCACTTAGTGCAGATACGCAGTATTTT.

The chain couples TRBV10-3 to TRBJ2-1, with D possibly matching TRBD2 (5 bases). This CDR3 contains 14 residues. Germline-derived CDR1 and CDR2 are ENHRY and SYGVKD. CDR3 residues: CAISTAASFNEQFF. The CDR3 DNA sequence: TGTGCTATCTCTACAGCGGCTAGTTTCAATGAGCAGTTCTTC.

The chain carries TRBV9 and TRBJ2-7, with 7 bases lining up with TRBD2. The J segment lost 5 bases and the V segment lost 3 bases, leaving 11 bases of the junction unmatched. Germline loops: CDR1 SGDLS, CDR2 YYNGEE. The CDR3 is 15 residues long. The CDR3: CASSEYGSGTHEQYF. The CDR3 DNA reads TGTGCCAGCAGCGAGTACGGGAGCGGGACCCACGAGCAGTACTTC.

This chain uses TRBV12-3 or TRBV12-4 with TRBJ1-1; possibly TRBD1 for D (5 bases). The CDR3 sequence is 13 residues long. V was cut by 3 bases and J by 5 bases, with 10 bases left in between. The CDR3 nucleotides are TGTGCCAGCAGTTTGGGGCGGAGGACTGAAGCTTTCTTT. Its protein is CASSLGRRTEAFF.

Only a few counts were recorded for this clonotype. V gene TRBV7-9 combines with J gene TRBJ2-3; 9 bases align to TRBD2. The CDR3 length is 15 residues. Germline lookup yields CDR1 SEHNR and CDR2 FQNEAQ (reference sequence). V lost 3 bases to trimming and J lost 6 bases; unmatched junction nucleotides: 7. This chain's CDR3 is CASSLGRGGADTQYF. The CDR3 DNA reads as TGTGCCAGCAGCTTGGGACGCGGGGGGGCGGATACGCAGTATTTT.

This clonotype showed up many times. This chain joins TRBV27 and TRBJ1-5, with a tentative D call TRBD1 (5 bases). The CDR3 runs to 15 residues. V was pared by 1 base and J by 5 bases, with 12 bases between. Germline CDR1 reads MNHEY; CDR2 reads SMNVEV (reference sequence). CDR3 loop: CASSLYGARDQPQHF. CDR3 in DNA: TGTGCCAGCAGTTTATATGGGGCCCGTGATCAGCCCCAGCATTTT.

This chain links TRBV27 with TRBJ1-2; no clear D gene. The CDR3 consists of 14 residues. The ends were cut back, 6 bases at V and 1 base at J, with 12 bases in the middle. CDR1 MNHEY and CDR2 SMNVEV come from the germline V gene (reference sequence). CDR3 sequence (DNA): TGTGCCAGCAGAAGAACGGGGAGTAACTATGGCTACACCTTC. It codes for CASRRTGSNYGYTF.

This chain links TRBV5-4 with TRBJ2-1; the match to TRBD2 covers 14 bases. CDR1 and CDR2 (germline): SGHNT, YYREEE (reference sequence). V gave up 4 bases and J gave up 7 bases; unmatched junction bases: 10. The CDR3 runs 17 residues. The CDR3 is CASSIPGLAGVGNEQFF. The CDR3 nucleotides are TGTGCCAGCAGCATTCCGGGACTAGCGGGAGTTGGTAATGAGCAGTTCTTC.

This clonotype was counted at least ten times. The chain carries TRBV20-1 and TRBJ1-1, with D hard to call. The CDR3 consists of 13 residues. From germline, CDR1 is DFQATT and CDR2 SNEGSKA (reference sequence). V was clipped by 3 bases and J by 3 bases, with 11 bases between them. CDR3 bases: TGCAGTGCTAGGTGGCATAGAGACACTGAAGCTTTCTTT. Its protein product is CSARWHRDTEAFF.

Ten or more counts support this clonotype. The chain employs TRBV7-9 and TRBJ2-1, with D perhaps being TRBD1 or TRBD2 (5 bases each). V lost 3 bases to trimming and J lost 8 bases, with 17 bases between them. CDR3 size: 15 residues. Germline assignment: CDR1 SEHNR and CDR2 FQNEAQ (reference sequence). CDR3 region: CASSFLILGVDEQFF. CDR3 DNA: TGTGCCAGCAGCTTTCTTATCCTGGGGGTCGATGAGCAGTTCTTC.

This clonotype was recorded at least ten times. The chain has TRBV10-3 and TRBJ1-5, with D unresolved. The CDR3 consists of 14 residues. Trimming took off 4 bases at V and 0 bases at J, with 7 bases between the two ends. The germline V gene has CDR1 ENHRY and CDR2 SYGVKD. The CDR3 spells CAISGTNSNQPQHF. The CDR3 DNA reads TGTGCCATCAGTGGTACAAATAGCAATCAGCCCCAGCATTTT.

This clonotype was observed a handful of times. This chain uses TRBV28 with TRBJ1-1; weak D call: TRBD1 (5 bases). Per germline, CDR1 MDHEN and CDR2 SYDVKM. Deletions cut 3 bases from V and 1 base from J, with 9 bases between. The CDR3 has 14 residues. This CDR3 is CASSFRGGNTEAFF. CDR3 nucleotide sequence: TGTGCCAGCAGTTTTCGGGGCGGGAACACTGAAGCTTTCTTT.

This clonotype has a count of ten or more. V usage is TRBV20-1 and J usage is TRBJ2-7; a weak D match, TRBD2 (5 bases). The CDR3 has 16 residues. Trimming cost V 0 bases and J 5 bases, with 20 bases left between them. CDR1 and CDR2 from the germline V gene are DFQATT and SNEGSKA (reference sequence). DNA for the CDR3: TGCAGTGCTAGAGATCTCAGCGGAAGCAAATCTGACGAGCAGTACTTC. This translates into CSARDLSGSKSDEQYF.

J is TRBJ2-1 and V is TRBV9, with 7 bases lining up with TRBD2. CDR1 and CDR2 from the germline V gene are SGDLS and YYNGEE. Germline trimming cut 7 bases from V and 9 bases from J; bases unmatched to any gene: 4. The CDR3 runs to 11 residues. CDR3 nucleotide sequence: TGTGCCAGCGGCCCGGGGGGTGAGCAGTTCTTC. Translating it yields CASGPGGEQFF.

This clonotype was seen ten or more times. This rearrangement joins TRBV20-1 to TRBJ2-5; tentative D call: TRBD1 (6 bases). CDR1 DFQATT and CDR2 SNEGSKA come from the germline V gene (reference sequence). V was shortened by 7 bases and J by 4 bases, with 16 bases between the two germline ends. The CDR3 runs to 13 residues. The CDR3 loop reads CSETGDTGETQYF. CDR3 sequence (DNA): TGCAGTGAAACCGGGGACACGGGAGAGACCCAGTACTTC.

This clonotype showed up many times. The chain recombines TRBV18 with TRBJ2-7; 7 bases agree with TRBD2. Germline CDR1 reads KGHSH; CDR2 reads LQKENI. This CDR3 spans 15 amino acids. With V trimmed by 4 bases and J by 1 base, 7 bases remained unmatched. Written as DNA, the CDR3 is TGTGCCAGCTCACTGCTAGCGGATTCTTCCTACGAGCAGTACTTC. The encoded protein is CASSLLADSSYEQYF. Complete variable domain (other parts from reference TRBV18 and TRBJ2-7): NAGVMQNPRHLVRRRGQEARLRCSPMKGHSHVYWYRQLPEEGLKFMVYLQKENIIDESGMPKERFSAEFPKEGPSILRIQQVVRGDSAAYFCASSLLADSSYEQYFGPGTRLTVT.